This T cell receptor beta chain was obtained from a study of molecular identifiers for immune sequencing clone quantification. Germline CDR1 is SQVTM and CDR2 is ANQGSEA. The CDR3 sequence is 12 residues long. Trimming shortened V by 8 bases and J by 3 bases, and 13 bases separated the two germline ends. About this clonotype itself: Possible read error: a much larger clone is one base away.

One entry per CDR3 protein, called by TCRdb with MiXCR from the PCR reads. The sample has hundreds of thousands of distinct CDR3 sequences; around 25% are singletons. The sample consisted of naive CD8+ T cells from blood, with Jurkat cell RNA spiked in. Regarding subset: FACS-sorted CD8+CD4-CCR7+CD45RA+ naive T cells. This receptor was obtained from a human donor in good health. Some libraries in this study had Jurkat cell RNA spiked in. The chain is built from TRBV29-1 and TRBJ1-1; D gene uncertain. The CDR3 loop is CSCSGLYTEAFF. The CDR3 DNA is TGCAGCTGCTCCGGATTGTACACTGAAGCTTTCTTT.